This TCR beta chain came from a study of T cells after yellow fever vaccination (dated by TCRdb to between 2018 and 2020). The study in broad terms: The SMART-Seq v4 Ultra Low Input RNA kit was used to prepare libraries from fractions with low cell numbers. To follow T-cell clones before and after primary and booster YFV17D yellow fever vaccination, bulk TCR alpha and beta repertoires were sequenced over time. The cohort comprised two healthy male donors, one aged 18 to 30 and one aged 30 to 40 years. Blood was drawn at multiple timepoints before and after primary and secondary immunization, with bulk PBMC replicates and cell subsets isolated. What the authors observed across the whole study: Because the study included only a couple of donors, the extent to which the findings can be generalized is limited. After the booster, most clones that had expanded after primary vaccination were detected again (roughly 96% of CD4 and 88% of CD8), suggesting broad maintenance of memory. Compared with the primary T-cell response, the secondary T-cell response was weaker but faster, peaking on day 5 rather than day 15. Because abundant contaminating clonotypes from the bulk population could be contained in FACS-sorted repertoires, computational filtering was required. A small share of clonotypes was detected in both CD4 and CD8 compartments, with the overlap likely arising from convergent recombination.

Explained via the paper, the treatment or condition label denotes: live attenuated yellow fever vaccine strain. Two biological replicates of bulk PBMCs were collected at each blood-draw timepoint. A standard Ficoll-Paque protocol was used to isolate PBMCs from peripheral blood. RNA was extracted with TriZol from bulk PBMCs, CD4 and CD8 fractions, and dextramer-positive and dextramer-negative fractions. Cut back by 5 bases and 5 bases, the V and J ends lie 9 bases apart. CDR1 and CDR2 are read off the germline V gene (reference sequence) as DFQATT and SNEGSKA. The CDR3, cysteine through phenylalanine, is 11 amino acids long. Left in the record is the CDR3 DNA by itself, 33 bases read in frame from the first base. As regards this clonotype: Which antigen it targets is not known. No clone much larger than this one lies a single base away; base qualities are absent.

TCR cDNA was synthesized by 5'RACE template switching, through which a universal primer site and unique molecular identifiers were introduced. cDNA synthesis was primed from both the TCR alpha and TCR beta constant segments. Library amplification used two PCR steps, and the second PCR step added sample barcodes and sequencing adapters. Sequencing of the libraries was done on either Illumina HiSeq 2500 (2x100 bp) or NovaSeq (2x150 bp). The study's processing was this. Demultiplexing of reads and collapsing into UMI consensus sequences were performed with MIGEC, and V(D)J alignment was carried out with MiXCR. Vaccine-responding clonotypes were identified with edgeR using replicate PBMC samples, with FDR below 0.01 and a log2 fold change above 5 up to day 15 being required. CD4 or CD8 identity was assigned to each bulk clonotype according to whether the clonotype was present at higher abundance in the sequenced CD4 repertoire or the sequenced CD8 repertoire. The public reads were reanalyzed by TCRdb: fastp trimming at Q25, MiXCR alignment, in-frame beta chains only. Rows merge per CDR3 protein into single entries with the most common DNA and genes. In this record, the V and J calls reflect TCRdb's handling and not the investigators' own analysis. Recorded for this sample are approximately 510,000 distinct CDR3 sequences; roughly a fifth of them occurred a single time. Clones ranked in the top ten supply about a sixth of the sample.

The receptor's source is a man between 18 and 29 years old who received the YFV17D yellow fever vaccine. The V gene is TRBV20-1 and the J gene is TRBJ1-1; a tentative D match to TRBD1 spans 5 bases. Sequencing used PBMCs, obtained 21 days after the first yellow fever vaccination. CDR3 reads: CSALGETEAFF. The DNA sequence is TGCAGTGCTTTGGGGGAGACTGAAGCTTTCTTT.